This TCR beta chain is drawn from a study of shared clonotypes between healthy human individuals (dated by TCRdb to between 2020 and 2021). In terms of the full investigation: Three men and a couple of women, aged 18 to 49 years, made up the cohort. For each donor, CD4 naive and CD4 memory were each run on three plates, CD8 naive on two plates, and CD8 memory on one plate. To estimate repertoire size and how much clonotype sharing occurs between individuals, the study deeply sequenced the blood TCR repertoires of several healthy adults. To increase sequencing depth and limit assay-specific biases, TCR repertoire library preparation and sequencing were carried out by different laboratories using diverse techniques. Between about 0.85 and 9.5 billion PBMCs per donor were obtained by leukapheresis. The investigation overall reported the following: Even with the large sequencing depth, rarefaction of the sorted-subset datasets indicated that sequencing was incomplete. Compared with non-shared clonotypes, the clonotypes found in all four sorted-subset donors had higher generation probabilities. Estimated clonotype richness was generally larger for naive than for memory subsets. Pairwise subsampling led to the expectation that sequencing depth would affect the degree of clonotype sharing among donors. Only blood was sampled, and tissue TCR repertoires likely differ from those in blood. The small number of donors limited the genetic and exposure-history diversity represented. When a few donors were compared, the shared fraction of clonotypes was 5% to 6.5% for naive CD4, 3% to 4% for naive CD8, more than 2% for memory CD4, and roughly 0.4% for memory CD8.

For the CD8 naive samples, CD45RO-negative cells were positively selected for CCR7, yielding a CD45RA+CCR7+ population from which TemRA cells were excluded. The donors were healthy, HIV-negative adults with no recently reported acute infections or vaccinations. All donors were Caucasian adults living in Nashville, Tennessee, USA. Blood was collected by leukapheresis, and PBMCs were isolated by Ficoll-Histopaque density gradient centrifugation and then cryopreserved in liquid nitrogen vapor phase. Purity and quantity of every magnetically sorted T cell population were checked by analytical flow cytometry. Genomic DNA was isolated from every sorted fraction and measured by UV absorbance on a Nanodrop 2000c. A distance of 10 bases separates the germline ends of V and J, which lose 6 bases and 5 bases respectively. The CDR3 has 12 amino acids, counting the end cysteine and phenylalanine. Only the CDR3 portion is preserved as DNA: 36 bases, with reading frame beginning at the first base. Reading the germline V gene gives CDR1 SGHVS and CDR2 FQNEAQ.

With respect to this clone: Its antigen target is currently unknown. Per-base qualities were not stored, and no clone one base away is much larger.

Using the deep immunoSEQ assay, TCR CDR3 regions were amplified from genomic DNA by multiplex PCR. Extracted genomic DNA from each cell subset was spread evenly across all wells of several immunoSEQ 96-well plates, with each plate serving as a replicate. For sorted subsets, approximately 190 ng genomic DNA, equal to 30,000 or so T cell genomes, was loaded into each replicate PCR. Purified libraries were measured with a Qubit 3.0 fluorometer, size-checked on a Bioanalyzer 2100, and measured again with the KAPA Library Quantification kit. Every immunoSEQ 96-well plate was sequenced on a dedicated single-read 150-cycle Illumina NextSeq 550 flow cell. The paper's data handling went like this. The immunoSEQ output contained only junctional sequences without quality scores, so filtering could not match that applied to full-length reads. Sequences were annotated with PyIR, a Python wrapper for IgBLAST v1.9, using IMGT germline references to assign V/J genes and CDR3. Reads were removed for weak V/J assignments (E-value above 1e-6), missing CDR3, stop codons, out-of-frame junctions, or ambiguous translated residues. V3J clonotypes were defined by identical inferred V gene, J gene, and CDR3 amino acid sequence. Percentage overlap between repertoires was computed as shared unique clonotypes divided by the size of the smaller repertoire. Repertoire richness was assessed with RTK rarefaction, the Chao1 estimator, and Recon v2.1 estimates of unobserved clonotypes. For all TCRbeta clonotypes obtained by the gDNA method from four donors, generation probabilities were computed with OLGA. TCRdb carries this immuneACCESS record with in-frame sequences only. Its versions omit some clonotypes, under half of them owing to an unresolved V gene in the studies checked, with the rest unexplained. V and J calls and clone size are given by that table; D and trimming were obtained from the DNA. In this sample the table shows about 1,800,000 clones, about 95% of which occur a single time. In total, the top ten clones hold more than 0.95% of the sample.

The chain employs TRBV7-8 and TRBJ1-1, with no confident D gene call. Input material: naive CD8+ T cells sorted from blood. What the cell subset or site label conveys for this sample: CD45RA+CCR7+. This clonotype originated in a young man in good health. The DNA sequence is as follows: TGTGCCAGCAGTGCACTGAGGACTGAAGCTTTCTTT. It is translated as CASSALRTEAFF.